This T cell receptor beta chain comes out of a study of T cells in localized non-small cell lung cancer. Overall study findings and caveats: Increased T cell density in blood showed an association with longer overall survival. Heterogeneity within the tumor remains possible, as just one region underwent sequencing. Turning up in adjacent lung were a median roughly 62 of the top 100 tumor clones. Uninvolved adjacent lung had more T cell clonality than any other tissue, topping tumor.

About this clone: Its antigen is as yet unknown.

Trimming removed 7 bases from V and 3 bases from J; junction bases left unmatched: 3. CDR1 SGHAT and CDR2 FQNNGV come from the germline V gene. There are 14 residues in the CDR3. Here immunoSEQ multiplex PCR was the method, and the copy in TCRdb shows in-frame clones only, minus some. The table includes some 7,700 clones, roughly 94% detected once. The sequence was obtained from a male donor aged 60 or over with stage II lung adenocarcinoma. V gene TRBV11-2 combines with J gene TRBJ1-6, with 7 bases aligning to TRBD1. Here the sequenced sample was peripheral blood mononuclear cells, taken before any cancer treatment. The CDR3 DNA reads TGTGCCAGCAAGGGACAGAACTATAATTCACCCCTCCACTTT. Its translation is CASKGQNYNSPLHF.